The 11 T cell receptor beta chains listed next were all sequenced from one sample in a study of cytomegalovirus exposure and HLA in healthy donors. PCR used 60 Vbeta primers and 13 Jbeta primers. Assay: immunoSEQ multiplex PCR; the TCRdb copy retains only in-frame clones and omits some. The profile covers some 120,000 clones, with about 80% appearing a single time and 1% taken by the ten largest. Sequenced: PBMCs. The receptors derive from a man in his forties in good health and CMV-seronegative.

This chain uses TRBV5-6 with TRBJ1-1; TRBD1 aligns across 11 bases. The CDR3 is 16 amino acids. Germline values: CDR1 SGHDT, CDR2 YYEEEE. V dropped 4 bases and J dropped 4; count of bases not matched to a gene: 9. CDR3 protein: CASSPLDRGLFTEAFF. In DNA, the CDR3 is TGTGCCAGCAGCCCCCTGGACAGGGGGCTTTTCACTGAAGCTTTCTTT.

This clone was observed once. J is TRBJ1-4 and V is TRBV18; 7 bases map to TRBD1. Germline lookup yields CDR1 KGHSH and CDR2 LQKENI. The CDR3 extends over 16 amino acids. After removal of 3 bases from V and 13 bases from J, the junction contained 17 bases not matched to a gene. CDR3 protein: CASSPPRGPGHPSLFF. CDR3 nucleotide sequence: TGTGCCAGCTCACCGCCAAGGGGGCCGGGCCACCCATCACTGTTTTTT.

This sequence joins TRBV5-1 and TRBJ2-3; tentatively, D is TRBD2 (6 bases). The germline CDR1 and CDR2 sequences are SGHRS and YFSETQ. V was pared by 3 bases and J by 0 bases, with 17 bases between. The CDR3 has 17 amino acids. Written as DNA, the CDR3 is TGCGCCAGCAGCTACCGAACGGGGGTAACTAGCACAGATACGCAGTATTTT. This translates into CASSYRTGVTSTDTQYF.

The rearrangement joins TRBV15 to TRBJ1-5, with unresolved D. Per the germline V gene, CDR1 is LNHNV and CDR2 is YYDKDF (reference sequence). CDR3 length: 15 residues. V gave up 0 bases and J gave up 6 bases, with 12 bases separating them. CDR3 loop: CATSRDTSVIQPQHF. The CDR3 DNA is TGTGCCACCAGCAGAGACACATCAGTAATTCAGCCCCAGCATTTT.

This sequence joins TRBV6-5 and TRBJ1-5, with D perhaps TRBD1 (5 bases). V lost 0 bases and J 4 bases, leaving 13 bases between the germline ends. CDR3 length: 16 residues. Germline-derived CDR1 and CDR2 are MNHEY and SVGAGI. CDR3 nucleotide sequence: TGTGCCAGCAGTTACTCGAGCGGGGACGGTAATCAGCCCCAGCATTTT. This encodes CASSYSSGDGNQPQHF.

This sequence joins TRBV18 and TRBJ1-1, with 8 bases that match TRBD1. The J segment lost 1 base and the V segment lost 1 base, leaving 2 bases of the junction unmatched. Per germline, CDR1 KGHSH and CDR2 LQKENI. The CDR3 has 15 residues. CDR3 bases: TGTGCCAGCTCACCACGCGGGACAGGGAACACTGAAGCTTTCTTT. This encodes CASSPRGTGNTEAFF.

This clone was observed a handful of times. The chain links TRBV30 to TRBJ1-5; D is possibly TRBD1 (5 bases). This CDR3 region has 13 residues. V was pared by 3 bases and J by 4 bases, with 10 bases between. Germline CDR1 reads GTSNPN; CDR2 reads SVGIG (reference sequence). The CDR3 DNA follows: TGTGCCTGGAGCCCCGGGGGGAATCAGCCCCAGCATTTT. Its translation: CAWSPGGNQPQHF.

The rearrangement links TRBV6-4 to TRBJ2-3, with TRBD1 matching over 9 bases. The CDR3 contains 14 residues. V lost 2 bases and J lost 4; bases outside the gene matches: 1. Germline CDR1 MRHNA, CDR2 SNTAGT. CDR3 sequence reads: CASSDTGGADTQYF. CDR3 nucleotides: TGTGCCAGCAGTGACACAGGGGGCGCAGATACGCAGTATTTT.

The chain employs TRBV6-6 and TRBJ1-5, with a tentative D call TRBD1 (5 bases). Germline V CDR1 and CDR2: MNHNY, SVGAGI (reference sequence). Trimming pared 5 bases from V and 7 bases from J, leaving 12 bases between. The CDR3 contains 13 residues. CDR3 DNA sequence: TGTGCCAGCAGTACCCCGGGGGGACAGCCCCAGCATTTT. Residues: CASSTPGGQPQHF.

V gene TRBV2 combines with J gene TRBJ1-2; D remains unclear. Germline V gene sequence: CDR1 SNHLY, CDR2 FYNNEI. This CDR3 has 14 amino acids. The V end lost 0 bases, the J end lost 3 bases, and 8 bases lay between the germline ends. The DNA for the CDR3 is TGTGCCAGCAGTGAAGCTTCAGCGGACTATGGCTACACCTTC. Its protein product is CASSEASADYGYTF.

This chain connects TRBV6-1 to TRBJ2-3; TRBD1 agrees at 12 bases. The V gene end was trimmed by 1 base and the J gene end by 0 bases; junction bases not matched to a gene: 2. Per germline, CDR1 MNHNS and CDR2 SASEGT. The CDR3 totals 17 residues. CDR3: CASSEVGQGASTDTQYF. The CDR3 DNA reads TGTGCCAGCAGTGAAGTGGGACAGGGGGCGAGCACAGATACGCAGTATTTT.